The TCR beta chain described here comes from a study of T cells in tuberculosis. Germline CDR1 reads SEHNR; CDR2 reads FQNEAQ (reference sequence). Trimming removed 3 bases at V and 0 bases at J, with 6 bases between. The CDR3 is 14 amino acids. Profiling relied on immunoSEQ multiplex PCR, and the TCRdb table lists in-frame clones only, not all of them. The data hold 40,000 to 45,000 clones, with approximately 94% observed a single time. This receptor was identified in a donor between 5 and 29 years old with latent tuberculosis or without tuberculosis infection. Some clones in this sample may be carry-over from other donors' samples. The sample taken for sequencing was PBMCs. The chain carries TRBV7-9 and TRBJ1-5; the D is unclear. The CDR3 protein is CASSFSYSNQPQHF. CDR3 nucleotides: TGTGCCAGCAGCTTCAGTTATAGCAATCAGCCCCAGCATTTT.